This T cell receptor (beta chain) was found in a study of response to subunit inactivated influenza vaccine. Study-wide points: Authors suggested that a seasonal influenza vaccination recruits few new T cells each time.

Via MiXCR, TCRdb re-called the RT-PCR reads, giving one row per CDR3 protein. The repertoire holds more than 150,000 distinct CDR3 sequences, about 10% seen once, with under 13% in the top ten. This clonotype was observed a handful of times. Its specificity is not known. The CDR3 loop spans 16 amino acids. In germline, CDR1 is SGHAT, CDR2 FQNNGV. V was pared by 2 bases and J by 3 bases, with 13 bases between. The origin of this receptor is a man aged 45-65 years who received an inactivated influenza vaccine. This specimen consisted of non-naive T cells sorted from PBMCs, obtained on the day of vaccination. The chain has TRBV11-2 and TRBJ1-4; a possible D gene is TRBD1 (6 bases). CDR3 sequence reads: CASSLRLPGANEKLFF. The DNA of the CDR3 is TGTGCCAGCAGCTTAAGATTGCCAGGGGCTAATGAAAAACTGTTTTTT.